Here is one TCR beta chain with its context. This entry comes from a study of blood T cell repertoires in COVID-19. Study details: Sites in the United States, Italy and Spain provided acute and convalescent COVID-19 samples. Sources were T cells, B-cell-depleted T cells, or PBMCs; the material itself was cDNA or gDNA.

This CDR3 contains 14 residues. CDR1 is SGHNT and CDR2 is YYREEE in the germline V gene (reference sequence). V lost 2 bases, J lost 7 bases, and 8 bases stayed unmatched. In the study's own analysis: Estimation of nucleated cell counts was performed using reference gene primer amplification. The data were produced by immunoSEQ multiplex PCR, yet TCRdb's version contains in-frame clones alone and is incomplete. That table furnishes V, J and clone size, whereas the DNA furnished D and trimming. Of about 180,000 clones in the sample, 80% were seen once. The sample was peripheral blood. This chain links TRBV5-4 with TRBJ1-2, with 7 bases fitting TRBD1. This sequence originates from a man aged 65 to 79 with active or convalescent COVID-19. The CDR3 DNA reads as TGTGCCAGCAGCTTACAGGGGTTGGGGGGTGGCTACACCTTC. Translating gives CASSLQGLGGGYTF.